The rows below give T cell receptor beta chains drawn from one sample of a study of CXCR3-negative and CXCR3-positive naive CD8 T cells. One entry per CDR3 protein, without DNA, is what TCRdb gives after re-calling the 5' RACE reads. This listing includes around 95,000 distinct CDR3 sequences. What was sequenced was naive CXCR3+ CD8+ T cells from blood. The receptors shown here come from a human donor in good health. Some clones in this sample may be carry-over from other donors' samples. Each CDR3 is given with its conserved first and last residue.

J	V	CDR3
TRBJ2-1	TRBV12-3/TRBV12-4	CASSLVPGNEQFF
TRBJ2-3	TRBV28	CASSPWTGSDTQYF
TRBJ1-1	TRBV7-9	CASSDWTENRAFF
TRBJ2-7	TRBV14	CASSQDTGTAVYEQYF
TRBJ2-1	TRBV6-5	CASSYGLTVNEQFF
TRBJ2-3	TRBV7-6	CASTGQGTDTQYF
TRBJ2-7	TRBV21-1	CASSKEGARGAYEQYF
TRBJ2-1	TRBV29-1	CSVEKVTLSSYNEQFF
TRBJ2-7	TRBV20-1	CSARKRREVWGDYEQYF
TRBJ2-3	TRBV5-1	CASSLTSGAGDTQYF
TRBJ1-2	TRBV7-9	CASRGPFLHFSIGYTF
TRBJ2-1	TRBV4-3	CASSHGLAGGPYNEQFF
TRBJ2-7	TRBV20-1	CSASWMSGTYEQYF
TRBJ1-2	TRBV7-9	CASSLAGQGPNYGYTF
TRBJ2-7	TRBV28	CASTVDRTYEQYF
TRBJ2-7	TRBV3-1	CASSHPSSGVYSHEQYF
TRBJ1-1	TRBV7-9	CASSPVGQAYGPDAFF
TRBJ1-1	TRBV3-2	CASSLPCSRTAFF
TRBJ2-3	TRBV27	CASSQRDGSYTDTQYF
TRBJ1-6	TRBV7-9	CASSLAYADYNSPLHF
TRBJ2-5	TRBV7-7	CASSLSGGAGETQYF
TRBJ1-1	TRBV20-1	CSARDRRQSYITEAFF
TRBJ2-7	TRBV20-1	CSAPPRDSSYEQYF
TRBJ2-7	TRBV7-2	CASSDVRDSYEQYF
TRBJ2-2	TRBV29-1	CSVEDSQGAGELFF
TRBJ2-7	TRBV9	CASSVDSGGDYEQYF
TRBJ2-7	TRBV4-3	CASSQDRGTGDYEQYF
TRBJ1-2	TRBV4-3	CASSLNIQGSYGYNF
TRBJ2-7	TRBV5-1	CASTETVGEQYF
TRBJ1-1	TRBV12-5	CASGLTRGDTEAFF
TRBJ2-7	TRBV6-5	CASSYSTGSSYEQYF
TRBJ2-3	TRBV6-2/TRBV6-3	CASSYSGYTQYF
TRBJ1-5	TRBV5-1	CASSLRSNQPQHF
TRBJ2-2	TRBV28	CASRGPGTGGLTGELFF
TRBJ2-5	TRBV5-1	CASSLEGDSQETQYF
TRBJ2-7	TRBV9	CASSAGTVPYEQYF
TRBJ2-2	TRBV7-3	CASQRNTGELFF
TRBJ2-3	TRBV5-1	CASREGGTDTQYF
TRBJ2-5	TRBV6-2/TRBV6-3	CASSYGLAETQYF
TRBJ1-1	TRBV7-2	CASSPPGSGAYWEAFF
TRBJ2-2	TRBV7-9	CASSLGSDELFF
TRBJ2-3	TRBV29-1	CSVGHASTDTQYF
TRBJ1-1	TRBV7-4	CASSPTAAPGPLNTEAFF
TRBJ2-7	TRBV7-2	CASSSRTTPEQYF
TRBJ2-1	TRBV6-1	CASSEETWTGSYNEQFF
TRBJ2-7	TRBV3-1	CASSQDGTGRYEQYF
TRBJ2-1	TRBV25-1	CASSTHWGQGPRSSYNEQFF
TRBJ2-7	TRBV7-9	CASSTWPNYEQYF
TRBJ2-1	TRBV5-1	CASSFSQGAANEQFF
TRBJ1-5	TRBV9	CASSVRDGLGPQHF
TRBJ2-2	TRBV4-3	CASSRRSRSNTGELFF
TRBJ1-2	TRBV4-3	CASSHGDRVEGYTF
TRBJ1-6	TRBV15	CATSGRTGISPLHF
TRBJ2-1	TRBV19	CASCLLWGQPYNEQFF
TRBJ2-2	TRBV7-7	CASRGFSGELFF
TRBJ2-5	TRBV7-8	CASSWDRGETQYF
TRBJ1-1	TRBV3-1	CASSQASGKNTEAFF
TRBJ2-5	TRBV6-2/TRBV6-3	CASRGTRGRWETQYF
TRBJ2-1	TRBV5-1	CASSLEPGLADNEQFF
TRBJ2-7	TRBV20-1	CSARSREGWAEQYF